This T cell receptor (beta chain) was captured by sequencing in a study of blood T cell repertoires in COVID-19. In the study overall: The United States, Italy and Spain provided the acute and convalescent COVID-19 samples. T cells, B-cell-depleted T cells, or PBMCs supplied cDNA or gDNA.

Methods used by the authors: Nucleated cell number was recorded as an estimate derived from reference gene primer amplification. Libraries were prepared by immunoSEQ multiplex PCR; TCRdb keeps only in-frame clonotypes and omits some of them. That table gives V, J and clone size, and the DNA gave D and trimming. This table holds about 74,000 clones, around 78% found once. Germline trimming cut 5 bases from V and 4 bases from J; bases unmatched to any gene: 8. The CDR3 contains 14 residues. Germline loops: CDR1 SEHNR, CDR2 FQNEAQ (reference sequence). This chain uses TRBV7-9 with TRBJ2-7; the match to TRBD1 covers 7 bases. This receptor was identified in a human donor in a cohort sampled during active COVID-19. Sequencing was done on a sample of peripheral blood. CDR3 residues: CASSLDRDEYEQYF. The CDR3 bases are TGTGCCAGCAGCCTAGACAGGGATGAGTACGAGCAGTACTTC.